This T cell receptor (beta chain) was sequenced in a study of T cell changes during pregnancy in multiple sclerosis. Clones were sequenced by immunoSEQ multiplex PCR, and TCRdb holds only the in-frame ones, with some missing. The profile covers roughly 80,000 clones, with approximately 90% appearing a single time and approximately 1.4% taken by the ten largest. The TCR originated in a female donor with multiple sclerosis, enrolled in a pregnancy study. Specimen: peripheral blood, collected before pregnancy.

The CDR3 spells CASSIAPTGPNYGYTF. CDR3 coding DNA: TGTGCCAGTAGTATAGCCCCGACAGGACCCAACTATGGCTACACCTTC. The rearrangement joins TRBV19 to TRBJ1-2, with D possibly TRBD1 on 6 matching bases. The CDR3 spans 16 residues. Trimming removed 1 base at V and 2 bases at J, with 14 bases between. The germline V gene encodes CDR1 LNHDA and CDR2 SQIVND (reference sequence).